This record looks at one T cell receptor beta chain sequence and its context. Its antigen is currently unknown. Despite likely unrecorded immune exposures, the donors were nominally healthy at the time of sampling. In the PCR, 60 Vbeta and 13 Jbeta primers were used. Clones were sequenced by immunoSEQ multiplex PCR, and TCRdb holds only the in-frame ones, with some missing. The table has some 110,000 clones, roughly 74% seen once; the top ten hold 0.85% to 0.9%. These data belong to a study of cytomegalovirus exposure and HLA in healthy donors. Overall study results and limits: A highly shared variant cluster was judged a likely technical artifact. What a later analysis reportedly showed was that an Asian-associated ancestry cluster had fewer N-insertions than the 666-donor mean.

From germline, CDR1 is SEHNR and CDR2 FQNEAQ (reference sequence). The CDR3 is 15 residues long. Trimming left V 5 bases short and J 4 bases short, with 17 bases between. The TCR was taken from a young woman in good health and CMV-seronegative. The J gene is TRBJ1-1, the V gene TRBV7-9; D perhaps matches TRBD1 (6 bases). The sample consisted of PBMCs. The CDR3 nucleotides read TGTGCCAGCAGCCATCAGGACAGTACGGGCACTGAAGCTTTCTTT. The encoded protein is CASSHQDSTGTEAFF.